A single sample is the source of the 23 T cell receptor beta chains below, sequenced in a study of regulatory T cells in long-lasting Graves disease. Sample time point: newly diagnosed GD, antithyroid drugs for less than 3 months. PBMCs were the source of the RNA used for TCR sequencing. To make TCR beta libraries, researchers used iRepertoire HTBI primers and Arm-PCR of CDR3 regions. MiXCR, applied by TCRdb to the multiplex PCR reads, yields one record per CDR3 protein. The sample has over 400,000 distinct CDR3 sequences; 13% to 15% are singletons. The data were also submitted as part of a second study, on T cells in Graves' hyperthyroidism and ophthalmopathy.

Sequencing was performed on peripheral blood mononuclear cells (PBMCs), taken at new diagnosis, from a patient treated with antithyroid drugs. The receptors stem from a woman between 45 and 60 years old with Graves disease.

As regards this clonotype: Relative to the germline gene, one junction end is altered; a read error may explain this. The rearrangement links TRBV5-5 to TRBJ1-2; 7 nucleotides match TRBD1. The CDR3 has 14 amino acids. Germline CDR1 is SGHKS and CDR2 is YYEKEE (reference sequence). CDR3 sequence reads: CASSLVGQNYGYTF. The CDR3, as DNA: TGCGCCAGCAGCTTGGTGGGACAGAACTATGGCTACACCTTC. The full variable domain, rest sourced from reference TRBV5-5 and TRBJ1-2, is DAGVTQSPTHLIKTRGQQVTLRCSPISGHKSVSWYQQVLGQGPQFIFQYYEKEERGRGNFPDRFSARQFPNYSSELNVNALLLGDSALYLCASSLVGQNYGYTFGSGTRLTVV.

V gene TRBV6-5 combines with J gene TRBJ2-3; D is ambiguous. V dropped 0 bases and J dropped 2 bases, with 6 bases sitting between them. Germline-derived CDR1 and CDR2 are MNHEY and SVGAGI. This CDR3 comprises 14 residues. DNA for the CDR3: TGTGCCAGCAGTTACTCGCAGATCACAGATACGCAGTATTTT. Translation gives CASSYSQITDTQYF.

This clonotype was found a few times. As DNA, the CDR3 is TGTGCCAGTAGTCGGACTAGCGGGTGGGACACAGATACGCAGTATTTT. Translation: CASSRTSGWDTDTQYF. The genes are TRBV19 and TRBJ2-3, with 11 bases lining up with TRBD2. From germline, CDR1 is LNHDA and CDR2 SQIVND (reference sequence). CDR3 length: 16 amino acids. V was clipped by 5 bases and J by 2 bases; unmatched bases: 6. Full variable domain (missing parts from reference TRBV19 and TRBJ2-3): DGGITQSPKYLFRKEGQNVTLSCEQNLNHDAMYWYRQDPGQGLRLIYYSQIVNDFQKGDIAEGYSVSREKKESFPLTVTSAQKNPTAFYLCASSRTSGWDTDTQYFGPGTRLTVL.

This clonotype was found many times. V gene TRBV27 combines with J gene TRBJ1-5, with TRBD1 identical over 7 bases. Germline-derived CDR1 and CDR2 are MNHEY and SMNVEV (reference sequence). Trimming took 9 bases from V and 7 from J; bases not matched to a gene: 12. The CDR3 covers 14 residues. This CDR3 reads CARLLTGLKQPQHF. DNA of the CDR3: TGTGCCAGACTGTTGACAGGGTTGAAGCAGCCCCAGCATTTT.

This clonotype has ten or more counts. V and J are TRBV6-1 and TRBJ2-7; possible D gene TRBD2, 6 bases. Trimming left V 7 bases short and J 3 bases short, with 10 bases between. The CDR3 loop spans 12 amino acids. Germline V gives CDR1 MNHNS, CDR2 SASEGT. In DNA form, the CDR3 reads TGTGCCAGCACAACGGAGGGCTACGAGCAGTACTTC. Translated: CASTTEGYEQYF.

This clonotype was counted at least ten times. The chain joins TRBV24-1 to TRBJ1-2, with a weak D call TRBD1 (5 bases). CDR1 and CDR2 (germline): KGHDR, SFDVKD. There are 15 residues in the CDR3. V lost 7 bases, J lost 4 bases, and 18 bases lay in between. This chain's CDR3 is CATSEANGAAYGYTF. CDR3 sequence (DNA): TGTGCCACCAGCGAGGCGAACGGGGCGGCCTATGGCTACACCTTC.

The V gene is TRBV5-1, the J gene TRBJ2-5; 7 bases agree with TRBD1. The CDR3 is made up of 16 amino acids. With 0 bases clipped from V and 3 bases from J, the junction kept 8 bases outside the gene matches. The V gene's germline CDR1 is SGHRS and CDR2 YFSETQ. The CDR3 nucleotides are TGCGCCAGCAGCTTGGGACAGGGCCTCGGTGAAGAGACCCAGTACTTC. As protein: CASSLGQGLGEETQYF.

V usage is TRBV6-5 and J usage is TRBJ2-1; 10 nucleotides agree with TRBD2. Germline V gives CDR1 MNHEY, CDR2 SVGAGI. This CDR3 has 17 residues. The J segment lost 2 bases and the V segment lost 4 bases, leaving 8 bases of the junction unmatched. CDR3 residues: CASSFTSGKSPYNEQFF. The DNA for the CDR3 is TGTGCCAGCAGTTTTACTAGCGGGAAAAGCCCCTACAATGAGCAGTTCTTC.

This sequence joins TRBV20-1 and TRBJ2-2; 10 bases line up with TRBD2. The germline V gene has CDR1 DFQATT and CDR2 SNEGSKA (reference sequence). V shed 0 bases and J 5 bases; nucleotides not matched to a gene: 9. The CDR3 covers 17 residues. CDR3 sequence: CSARDVLAGVRTGELFF. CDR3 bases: TGCAGTGCTAGAGATGTGCTAGCGGGAGTTCGGACCGGGGAGCTGTTTTTT.

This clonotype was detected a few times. The DNA of the CDR3 is TGTGCCAGCAGTTTTCCGGGACTAGCGGTCTCTGGGGCCAACGTCCTGACTTTC. Translating it yields CASSFPGLAVSGANVLTF. The chain couples TRBV28 to TRBJ2-6; 11 nucleotides agree with TRBD2. Germline trimming cut 3 bases from V and 0 bases from J; bases unmatched to any gene: 4. CDR3 length equals 18 residues. In germline, CDR1 is MDHEN, CDR2 SYDVKM.

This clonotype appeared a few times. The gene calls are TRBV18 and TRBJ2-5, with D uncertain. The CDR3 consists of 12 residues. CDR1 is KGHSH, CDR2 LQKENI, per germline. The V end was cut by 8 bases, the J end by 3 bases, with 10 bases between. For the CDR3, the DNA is TGTGCCAGCGCCCTAGAAGAAGAGACCCAGTACTTC. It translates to CASALEEETQYF.

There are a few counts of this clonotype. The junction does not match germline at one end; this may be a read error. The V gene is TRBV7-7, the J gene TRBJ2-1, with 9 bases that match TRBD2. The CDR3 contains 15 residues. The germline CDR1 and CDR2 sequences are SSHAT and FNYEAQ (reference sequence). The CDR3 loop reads CASSLGAGGLDEQSF. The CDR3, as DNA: TGTGCCAGCAGCTTAGGGGCGGGAGGGCTCGATGAGCAGTCCTTC. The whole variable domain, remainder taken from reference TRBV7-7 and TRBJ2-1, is GAGVSQSPRYKVTKRGQDVTLRCDPISSHATLYWYQQALGQGPEFLTYFNYEAQPDKSGLPSDRFSAERPEGSISTLTIQRTEQRDSAMYRCASSLGAGGLDEQSFGPGTRLTVL.

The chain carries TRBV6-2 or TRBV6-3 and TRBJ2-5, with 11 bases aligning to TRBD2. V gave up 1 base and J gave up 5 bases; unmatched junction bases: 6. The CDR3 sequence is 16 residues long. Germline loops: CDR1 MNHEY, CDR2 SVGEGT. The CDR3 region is CASSYFSGRAGETQYF. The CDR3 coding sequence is TGTGCCAGCAGTTACTTTAGCGGGAGGGCCGGGGAGACCCAGTACTTC.

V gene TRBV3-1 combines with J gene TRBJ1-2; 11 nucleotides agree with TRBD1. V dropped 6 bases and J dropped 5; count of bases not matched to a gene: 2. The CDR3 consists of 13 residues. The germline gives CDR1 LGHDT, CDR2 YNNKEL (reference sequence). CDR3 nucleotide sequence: TGTGCCAGCAGGGGACAGGGGGTTTATGGCTACACCTTC. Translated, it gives CASRGQGVYGYTF.

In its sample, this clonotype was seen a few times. The CDR3 loop is CAISELGLAGNNEQFF. The CDR3 DNA reads as TGTGCCATCAGTGAGTTAGGACTAGCGGGAAATAATGAGCAGTTCTTC. This sequence joins TRBV10-3 and TRBJ2-1, with 12 positions matching TRBD2. The CDR3 spans 16 residues. V shed 1 base, J shed 7 bases, and the junction held 5 bases outside the gene matches. CDR1 and CDR2 from the germline V gene are ENHRY and SYGVKD.

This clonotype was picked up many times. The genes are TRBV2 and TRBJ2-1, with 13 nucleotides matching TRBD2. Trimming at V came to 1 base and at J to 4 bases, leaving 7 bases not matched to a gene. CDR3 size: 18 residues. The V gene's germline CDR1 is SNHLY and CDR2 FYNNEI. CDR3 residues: CASSEGLAGGTKYNEQFF. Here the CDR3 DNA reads TGTGCCAGCAGTGAAGGACTAGCGGGAGGAACAAAATACAATGAGCAGTTCTTC.

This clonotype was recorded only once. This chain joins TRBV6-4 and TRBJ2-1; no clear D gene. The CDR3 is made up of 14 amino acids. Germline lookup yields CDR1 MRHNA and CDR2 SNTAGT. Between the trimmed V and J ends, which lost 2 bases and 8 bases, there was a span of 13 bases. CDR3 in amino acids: CASSDGGEEHEQFF. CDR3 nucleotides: TGTGCCAGCAGTGACGGTGGCGAAGAACATGAGCAGTTCTTC.

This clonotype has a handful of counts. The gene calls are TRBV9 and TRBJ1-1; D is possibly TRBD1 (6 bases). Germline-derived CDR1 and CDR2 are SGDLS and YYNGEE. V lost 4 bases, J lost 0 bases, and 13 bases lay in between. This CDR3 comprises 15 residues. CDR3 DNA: TGTGCCAGCAGCCCATACAGGGCTGTGAACACTGAAGCTTTCTTT. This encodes CASSPYRAVNTEAFF.

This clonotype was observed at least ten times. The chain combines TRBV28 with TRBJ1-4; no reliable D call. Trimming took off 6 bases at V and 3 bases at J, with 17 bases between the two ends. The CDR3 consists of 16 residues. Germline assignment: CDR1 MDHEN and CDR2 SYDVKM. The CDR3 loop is CASSAADLDPNEKLFF. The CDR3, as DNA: TGTGCCAGCAGCGCAGCCGACCTGGATCCTAATGAAAAACTGTTTTTT.

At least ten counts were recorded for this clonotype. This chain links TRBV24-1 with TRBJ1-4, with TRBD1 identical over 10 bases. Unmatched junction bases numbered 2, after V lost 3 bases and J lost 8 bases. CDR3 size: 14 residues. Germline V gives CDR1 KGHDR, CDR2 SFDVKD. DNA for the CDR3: TGTGCCACCAGTGATGGGACAGGGGCCGAAAAACTGTTTTTT. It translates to CATSDGTGAEKLFF.

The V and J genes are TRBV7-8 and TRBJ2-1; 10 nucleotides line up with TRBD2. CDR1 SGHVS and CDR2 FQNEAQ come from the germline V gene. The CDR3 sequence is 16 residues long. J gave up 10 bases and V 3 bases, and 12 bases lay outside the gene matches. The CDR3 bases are TGTGCCAGCAGCTTGCTAGCGGGAGTCCAATCAGGCGAGCAGTTCTTC. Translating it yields CASSLLAGVQSGEQFF.

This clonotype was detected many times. DNA for the CDR3: TGCAGTGCTATAAACCGGGACAGAGATTACAATGAGCAGTTCTTC. Its protein is CSAINRDRDYNEQFF. J is TRBJ2-1 and V is TRBV20-1; 7 bases map to TRBD1. Trimming at V came to 4 bases and at J to 4 bases, leaving 10 bases not matched to a gene. The CDR3 contains 15 residues. CDR1 is DFQATT, CDR2 SNEGSKA, per germline (reference sequence).

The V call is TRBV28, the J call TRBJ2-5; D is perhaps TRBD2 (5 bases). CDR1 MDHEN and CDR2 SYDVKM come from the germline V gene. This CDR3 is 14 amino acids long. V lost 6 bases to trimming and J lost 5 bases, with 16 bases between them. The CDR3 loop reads CASRTIRYGETQYF. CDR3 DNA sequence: TGTGCCAGCAGGACTATCCGGTATGGGGAGACCCAGTACTTC.